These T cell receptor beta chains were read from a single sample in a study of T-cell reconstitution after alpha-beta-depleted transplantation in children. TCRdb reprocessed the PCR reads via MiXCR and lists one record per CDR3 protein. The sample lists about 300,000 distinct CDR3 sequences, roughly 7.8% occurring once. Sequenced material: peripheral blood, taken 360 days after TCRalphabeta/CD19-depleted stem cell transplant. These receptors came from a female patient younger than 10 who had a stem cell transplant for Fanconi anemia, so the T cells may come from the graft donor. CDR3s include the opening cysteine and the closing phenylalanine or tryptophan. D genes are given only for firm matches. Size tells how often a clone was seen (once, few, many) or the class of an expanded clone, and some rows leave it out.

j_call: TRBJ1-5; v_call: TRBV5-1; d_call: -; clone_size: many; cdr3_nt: TGCGCCAGCAGCTTGGACGGGGGTAGCAATCAGCCCCAGCATTTT; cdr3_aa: CASSLDGGSNQPQHF
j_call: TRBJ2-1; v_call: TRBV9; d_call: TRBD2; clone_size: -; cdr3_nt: TGTGCCAGCAGCCCCTCTGGGCTAGCGGGGTTTTACTCTCAGTTCTTC; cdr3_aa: CASSPSGLAGFYSQFF
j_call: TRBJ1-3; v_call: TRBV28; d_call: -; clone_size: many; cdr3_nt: TGTGCCAGCGCAGCCAACATGTGGGGGGGTAACACCATATATTTT; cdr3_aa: CASAANMWGGNTIYF
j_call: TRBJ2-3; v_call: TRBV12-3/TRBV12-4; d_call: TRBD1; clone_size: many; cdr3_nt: TGTGCCAGCAGTTCCCCGGACAGGCTGCTGGATACGCAGTATTTT; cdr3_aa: CASSSPDRLLDTQYF
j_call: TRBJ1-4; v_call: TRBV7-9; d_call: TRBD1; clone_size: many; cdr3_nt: TGTGCCAGCAGCCTAGACAGGGCGAGCGGACTGTTTTTT; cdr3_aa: CASSLDRASGLFF
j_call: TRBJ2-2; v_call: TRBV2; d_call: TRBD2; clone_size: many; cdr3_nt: TGTGCCAGCAGTCCTCCGGGACTAGCAGGGTCCGGGGAGCTGTTTTTT; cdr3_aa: CASSPPGLAGSGELFF
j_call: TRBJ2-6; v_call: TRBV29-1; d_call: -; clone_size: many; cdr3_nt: TGCAGCGTTGTAGACGCCAACGTCCTGACTTTC; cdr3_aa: CSVVDANVLTF
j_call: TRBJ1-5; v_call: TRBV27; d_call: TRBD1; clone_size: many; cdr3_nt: TGTGCCAGCAGTGCAGGGGGACAGCCCCAGCATTTT; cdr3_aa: CASSAGGQPQHF
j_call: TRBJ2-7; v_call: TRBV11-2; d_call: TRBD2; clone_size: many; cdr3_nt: TGTGCCAGCAGCTTAGAGAGCCGGATGATAGCGGGGGATCACTACGAGCAGTACTTC; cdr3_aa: CASSLESRMIAGDHYEQYF
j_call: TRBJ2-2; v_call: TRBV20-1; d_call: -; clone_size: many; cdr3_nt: TGCAGTGCTAGAGTTCTAGGGGGAACCGGGGAGCTGTTTTTT; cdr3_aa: CSARVLGGTGELFF
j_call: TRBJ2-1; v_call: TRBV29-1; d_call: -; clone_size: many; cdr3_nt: TGCAGCGTTCTACAGTCAGTACCCATGGGTGAGCAGTTCTTC; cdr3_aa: CSVLQSVPMGEQFF
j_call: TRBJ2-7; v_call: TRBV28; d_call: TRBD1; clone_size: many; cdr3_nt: TGTGCCAGCATCCAAGACAGGGTGCCCTCCTACGAGCAGTACTTC; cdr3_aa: CASIQDRVPSYEQYF
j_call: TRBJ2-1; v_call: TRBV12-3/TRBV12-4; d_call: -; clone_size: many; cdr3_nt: TGTGCCAGCAGTTTTGTTACTAGACCCTACAATGAGCAGTTCTTC; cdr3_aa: CASSFVTRPYNEQFF
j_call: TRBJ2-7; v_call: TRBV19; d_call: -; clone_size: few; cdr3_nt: TGTGCCAGTAGTACCAGTCCCGGGATGGGCGAGCAGTACTTC; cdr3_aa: CASSTSPGMGEQYF
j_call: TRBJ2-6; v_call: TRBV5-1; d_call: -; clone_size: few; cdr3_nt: TGCGCCAGCAGCTTGGCCGTGACAACCCCTTCTGGGGCCAACGTCCTGACTTTC; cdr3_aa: CASSLAVTTPSGANVLTF
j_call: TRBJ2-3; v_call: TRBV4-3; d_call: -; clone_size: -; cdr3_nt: TGCGCCAGCAGACCCGGGCTTATCGTAGATACGCAGTATTTT; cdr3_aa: CASRPGLIVDTQYF
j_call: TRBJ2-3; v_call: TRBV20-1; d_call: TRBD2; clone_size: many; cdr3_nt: TGCAGTGCTCAGCCAGGCGGGAGGGCCACAGATACGCAGTATTTT; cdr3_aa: CSAQPGGRATDTQYF
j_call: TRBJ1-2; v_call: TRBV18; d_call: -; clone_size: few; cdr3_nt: TGTGCCAGCTCACCTCCGGGCCGCGGGAGCTATGGCTACACCTTC; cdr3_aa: CASSPPGRGSYGYTF
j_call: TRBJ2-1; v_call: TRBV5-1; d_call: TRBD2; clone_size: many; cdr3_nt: TGCGCCAGCAGGCCAACTAGCGGGGCCCCCAATGAGCAGTTCTTC; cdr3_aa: CASRPTSGAPNEQFF
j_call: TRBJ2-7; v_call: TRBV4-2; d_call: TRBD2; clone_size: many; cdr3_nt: TGTGCCAGCAGCCAAGAGTTTATGGCGGGGGTTTCCTACGAGCAGTACTTC; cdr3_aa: CASSQEFMAGVSYEQYF
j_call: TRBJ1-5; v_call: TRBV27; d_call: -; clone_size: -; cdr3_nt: TGTGCCAGCAGTCCCCATGTTGGCATACCTAGCAATCAGCCCCAGCATTTT; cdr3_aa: CASSPHVGIPSNQPQHF
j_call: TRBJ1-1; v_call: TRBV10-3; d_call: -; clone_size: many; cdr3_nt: TGTGCCATCAGCAGGGGTCGCGAGGTCACTGAAGCTTTCTTT; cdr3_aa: CAISRGREVTEAFF
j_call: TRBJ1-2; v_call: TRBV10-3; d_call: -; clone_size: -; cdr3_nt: TGTGCCATCAGCGCAGGGAGGCTAGCTAACTATGGCTACACCTTC; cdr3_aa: CAISAGRLANYGYTF
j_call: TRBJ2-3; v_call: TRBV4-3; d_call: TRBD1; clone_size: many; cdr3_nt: TGCGCCAGCAGCCACGGACAGGGAACGCAGTATTTT; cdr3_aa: CASSHGQGTQYF
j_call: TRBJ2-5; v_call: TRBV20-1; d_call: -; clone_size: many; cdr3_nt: TGCAGTGCTAGCGCCCTCAGAGGGGGAGGGGGCCTTGGAGAGACCCAGTACTTC; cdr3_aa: CSASALRGGGGLGETQYF
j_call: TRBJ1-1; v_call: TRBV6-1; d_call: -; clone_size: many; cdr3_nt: TGTGCCAGCAGACGAGCGGGGGGATCGGACACTGAAGCTTTCTTT; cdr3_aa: CASRRAGGSDTEAFF
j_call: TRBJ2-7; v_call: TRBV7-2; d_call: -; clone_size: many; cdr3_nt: TGTGCCAGCAGCTTAAGTCAGGCCTCCTACGAGCAGTACTTC; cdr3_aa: CASSLSQASYEQYF
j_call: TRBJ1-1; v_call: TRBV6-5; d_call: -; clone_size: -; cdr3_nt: TGTGCCAGCAGTTACGCAGGGAGGGGAACTGAAGCTTTCTTT; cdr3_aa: CASSYAGRGTEAFF
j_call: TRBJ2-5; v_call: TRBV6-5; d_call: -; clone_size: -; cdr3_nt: TGTGCCAGCAGTTATAGTAATCCGCTTACCCAAGGGACCCAGTACTTC; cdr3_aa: CASSYSNPLTQGTQYF
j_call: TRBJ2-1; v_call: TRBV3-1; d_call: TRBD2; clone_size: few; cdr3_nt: TGTGCCAGCAGCCAATGGACCAGCGGGAGCTCCTACAATGAGCAGTTCTTC; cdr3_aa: CASSQWTSGSSYNEQFF
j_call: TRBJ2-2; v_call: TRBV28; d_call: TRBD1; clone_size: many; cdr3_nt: TGTGCCACCCGGACAGGTTCGTCGGTTTTCACCGGGGAGCTGTTTTTT; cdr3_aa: CATRTGSSVFTGELFF